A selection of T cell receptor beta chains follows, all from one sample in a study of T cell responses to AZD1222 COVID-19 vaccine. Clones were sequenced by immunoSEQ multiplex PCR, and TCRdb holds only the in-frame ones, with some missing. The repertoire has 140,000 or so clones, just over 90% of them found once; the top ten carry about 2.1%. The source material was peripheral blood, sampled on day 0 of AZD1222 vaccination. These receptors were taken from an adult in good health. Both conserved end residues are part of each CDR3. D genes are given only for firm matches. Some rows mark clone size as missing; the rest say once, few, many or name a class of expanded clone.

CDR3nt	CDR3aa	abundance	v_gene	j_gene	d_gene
TGCGCCAGCAGCCAAGTGTATACGGGGGAGCAGTACTTC	CASSQVYTGEQYF	NA	TRBV4-1	TRBJ2-7	NA
TGTGCCAGCAGCGTCCCCCCGGGGCCAACGAACACCGGGGAGCTGTTTTTT	CASSVPPGPTNTGELFF	NA	TRBV9	TRBJ2-2	NA
TGTGCCATCAGTGAGTCGGGCGGGGAGCCCCAGCATTTT	CAISESGGEPQHF	NA	TRBV10-3	TRBJ1-5	NA
TGTGCCAGCAGTTTAGTTGTTAATGAAAAACTGTTTTTT	CASSLVVNEKLFF	NA	TRBV12-3/TRBV12-4	TRBJ1-4	NA
TGTGCCAGCACCCTCCGGGGGCGCGATTCACCCCTCCACTTT	CASTLRGRDSPLHF	NA	TRBV3-1/TRBV3-2	TRBJ1-6	NA
TGTGCCAGCTCAACACGACAGGGAAGGAGCGAAAAACTGTTTTTT	CASSTRQGRSEKLFF	NA	TRBV18	TRBJ1-4	TRBD1
TGTGCCAGCAGGGCGGGGAGGAACACTGAAGCTTTCTTT	CASRAGRNTEAFF	NA	TRBV7-2	TRBJ1-1	NA
TGTGCCAGCAGCGCGGGACAGGGGCCGACAGGCTACACCTTC	CASSAGQGPTGYTF	NA	TRBV9	TRBJ1-2	TRBD1
TGCAGTGCTAGGGACGACTACGAGCAGTACTTC	CSARDDYEQYF	once	TRBV20-1	TRBJ2-7	NA
TGTGCCAGCACTTGGGACCTCAGGGAGACCGCCTATAATTCACCCCTCCACTTT	CASTWDLRETAYNSPLHF	NA	TRBV5-5	TRBJ1-6	NA
TGTGCCAGCAGTGAATTACAGGGAGATGGCTACACCTTC	CASSELQGDGYTF	NA	TRBV2	TRBJ1-2	NA
TGTGCCAGCAGCTGGGTGGGGAGCACCGGGGAGCTGTTTTTT	CASSWVGSTGELFF	few	TRBV6-6	TRBJ2-2	NA
TGTGCCAGCAGTGACATAGGGGACACCGGGGAGCTGTTTTTT	CASSDIGDTGELFF	NA	TRBV6-4	TRBJ2-2	NA
TGTGCTAGTGGTTTCGGCCGGCCGGTGGGGTACTTC	CASGFGRPVGYF	NA	TRBV12-5	TRBJ2-7	NA
TGTGCCAGCAGCAATGGACGGTTCTCTGGAAACACCATATATTTT	CASSNGRFSGNTIYF	NA	TRBV7-2	TRBJ1-3	NA
TGCGCCAGCAGCTTAGTGGGGTCTGGAAACACCATATATTTT	CASSLVGSGNTIYF	NA	TRBV5-1	TRBJ1-3	NA
TGTGCCAGCATAGCTGGGTTTGGAGGCTACACCTTC	CASIAGFGGYTF	few	TRBV6-5	TRBJ1-2	NA
TGTGCCAGCAGCCTCGGACTACGGGAGGATACGCAGTATTTT	CASSLGLREDTQYF	NA	TRBV5-4	TRBJ2-3	NA
TGTGCCAGCAGTGAATCCCCCGGGAACAGGGCGGATGAAAAACTGTTTTTT	CASSESPGNRADEKLFF	NA	TRBV25-1	TRBJ1-4	NA
TGTGCCAGTAGTAGGAATTTAGATCAGCCCCAGCATTTT	CASSRNLDQPQHF	NA	TRBV19	TRBJ1-5	NA
TGTGCCACCAGCAGGTCAGGGACACCAACCTACGAGCAGTACTTC	CATSRSGTPTYEQYF	NA	TRBV15	TRBJ2-7	NA
TGTGCCAGCTCATCGACGGGCAGCTCTGGGGCCAACGTCCTGACTTTC	CASSSTGSSGANVLTF	NA	TRBV18	TRBJ2-6	NA
TGTGCCAGCAGCTTAGTTGGGGGGCGCCTAATTTCAGATACGCAGTATTTT	CASSLVGGRLISDTQYF	NA	TRBV7-6	TRBJ2-3	NA
TGTGCCAGCAGCTATTACAGGGGAACTGAAGCTTTCTTT	CASSYYRGTEAFF	NA	TRBV7-2	TRBJ1-1	TRBD1
TGTGCCAGCAGCCCCGGGATCAACACAGATACGCAGTATTTT	CASSPGINTDTQYF	NA	TRBV5-4	TRBJ2-3	NA
TGCGCCAGCAGTGAGTCGGACAATCGGGACGAGCAGTACTTC	CASSESDNRDEQYF	NA	TRBV10-1	TRBJ2-7	NA
TGTGCCAGCACTCTCCTTCAGGGCCCCACAGGAAATCAGCCCCAGCATTTT	CASTLLQGPTGNQPQHF	NA	TRBV19	TRBJ1-5	NA
TGTGCCACCCTAGCGCCCCGGGGGCGCTACGAGCAGTACTTC	CATLAPRGRYEQYF	NA	TRBV6-5	TRBJ2-7	NA
TGTGCCAGTAGTAGGGACAGGGGCTTCACCGGGGAGCTGTTTTTT	CASSRDRGFTGELFF	NA	TRBV19	TRBJ2-2	TRBD1
TGTGCCAGCAGCTCGAGGGCAGGGGCCGGGGAGCTGTTTTTT	CASSSRAGAGELFF	NA	TRBV7-9	TRBJ2-2	NA
TGTGCCAGCATGCGGAACCGGGACGTACCCTACGAGCAGTACTTC	CASMRNRDVPYEQYF	NA	TRBV6-5	TRBJ2-7	NA
TGTGCCAGTAGTATTTCTCCCCCTCGCTGGGGGAATTCACCCCTCCACTTT	CASSISPPRWGNSPLHF	NA	TRBV19	TRBJ1-6	NA
TGTGCCAGCAGCCAACTCCTCAACTCCTACAATGAGCAGTTCTTC	CASSQLLNSYNEQFF	NA	TRBV14	TRBJ2-1	NA
TGTGCCAGCAGCTTATTTGGGAATTATAATTCACCCCTCCACTTT	CASSLFGNYNSPLHF	NA	TRBV11-2	TRBJ1-6	NA
TGTGCCTGGAGGGTTATCTACACTGAAGCTTTCTTT	CAWRVIYTEAFF	once	TRBV30	TRBJ1-1	NA
TGTGCCAGCAGCTTAGCGAGGGCTGGACAGGGGTCGAAGGAGACCCAGTACTTC	CASSLARAGQGSKETQYF	NA	TRBV7-9	TRBJ2-5	TRBD1
TGTGCCAGCAGCGTAGTCGGGACTAGGTACAATGAGCAGTTCTTC	CASSVVGTRYNEQFF	NA	TRBV9	TRBJ2-1	TRBD2
TGTGCCAGCAGCTTCGACGCAGGGAAGGGGTCACCCCTCCACTTT	CASSFDAGKGSPLHF	NA	TRBV7-3	TRBJ1-6	NA
TGTGCCAGCAGGCCCCGCTCCTACGAGCAGTACTTC	CASRPRSYEQYF	NA	TRBV2	TRBJ2-7	NA
TGTGCCATCAAGCCTAGCGGGGAAGAGACCCAGTACTTC	CAIKPSGEETQYF	NA	TRBV10-3	TRBJ2-5	TRBD2
TGTGCCAGCAGTGAGTTTTCAGGAAATCAGCCCCAGCATTTT	CASSEFSGNQPQHF	NA	TRBV2	TRBJ1-5	NA
TGTGCCAGCAGCTTAGGTTTAGCTCTGAACACTGAAGCTTTCTTT	CASSLGLALNTEAFF	NA	TRBV7-3	TRBJ1-1	NA
TGTGCCAGTAGAGGACAGGACAATCAGCCCCAGCATTTT	CASRGQDNQPQHF	NA	TRBV19	TRBJ1-5	TRBD1
TGTGCCAGCTCACCCGAACCAGGGGCAGATACGCAGTATTTT	CASSPEPGADTQYF	NA	TRBV18	TRBJ2-3	NA
TGTGCCACCAGTGATTGGGACAGCAACACCGGGGAGCTGTTTTTT	CATSDWDSNTGELFF	NA	TRBV24-1	TRBJ2-2	TRBD1
TGTGCCAGTAGTATAGTGGGCAGAGAAGAGCATTTT	CASSIVGREEHF	NA	TRBV19	TRBJ1-5	NA
TGTGCCAGCAGCCGTTCCACAGATACGCAGTATTTT	CASSRSTDTQYF	NA	TRBV7-8	TRBJ2-3	NA
TGTGCCAGCAGACAGGTTAAATCTGGAAACACCATATATTTT	CASRQVKSGNTIYF	NA	TRBV11-2	TRBJ1-3	NA
TGTGCCAGCAGCCAGGGTAGCAATCAGCCCCAGCATTTT	CASSQGSNQPQHF	NA	TRBV6-1	TRBJ1-5	NA
TGTGCCAGCGGGATTCAAAACATTCAGTACTTC	CASGIQNIQYF	NA	TRBV2	TRBJ2-4	NA
TGCGCCAGCAGCCCGGGACAGGGGGAAGAAAAACTGTTTTTT	CASSPGQGEEKLFF	NA	TRBV5-1	TRBJ1-4	TRBD1
TGTGCCAGCAGCCTCCGTAAGGCTAGCGGGGAGACCCAGTACTTC	CASSLRKASGETQYF	NA	TRBV7-9	TRBJ2-5	TRBD2
TGCAGCGTTGAAGACGCGACAGGGGTCTCCTACGAGCAGTACTTC	CSVEDATGVSYEQYF	NA	TRBV29-1	TRBJ2-7	TRBD1
TGTGCAAGTCGCCCCCAGCCCCAGCATTTT	CASRPQPQHF	once	TRBV12-2	TRBJ1-5	NA